The 9 T cell receptor beta chains reported below all come from one sample, sequenced in a study of cytomegalovirus exposure and HLA in healthy donors. 60 Vbeta and 13 Jbeta primers were used in PCR. This table comes from immunoSEQ multiplex PCR, and its TCRdb copy is limited to in-frame clones, with some not included. The sample totals around 150,000 clones; its top ten clones hold approximately 2.6%. Material for sequencing was PBMCs. The source is a man aged 35-49 years in good health and CMV-seronegative.

The genes are TRBV28 and TRBJ1-4; the D gene is possibly TRBD1 (5 bases). This CDR3 comprises 14 residues. Trimming took off 5 bases at V and 7 bases at J, with 14 bases between the two ends. Germline lookup yields CDR1 MDHEN and CDR2 SYDVKM. The CDR3 DNA is TGTGCCAGCAGTAGGAGGGGTGGAAGTGAAAAACTGTTTTTT. Translated, it gives CASSRRGGSEKLFF.

The chain uses TRBV5-1 and TRBJ2-1; TRBD2 agrees at 8 bases. V was pared by 0 bases and J by 8 bases, with 10 bases of the junction left unmatched. CDR3 length equals 16 residues. Germline CDR1 and CDR2: SGHRS and YFSETQ. For the CDR3, the DNA is TGCGCCAGCAGCTTGGGGACCGGGGGGGCCATCGATGAGCAGTTCTTC. Translated, it gives CASSLGTGGAIDEQFF.

The genes are TRBV7-2 and TRBJ2-3; no clear D. CDR1 is SGHTA and CDR2 is FQGNSA in the germline V gene. The CDR3 length is 12 residues. V lost 5 bases and J lost 6, with 9 bases in between. CDR3 in amino acids: CASSPSVDTQYF. The CDR3 nucleotides are TGTGCCAGCAGCCCGTCGGTGGATACGCAGTATTTT. The full variable domain, completed using reference TRBV7-2 and TRBJ2-3, is GAGVSQSPSNKVTEKGKDVELRCDPISGHTALYWYRQSLGQGLEFLIYFQGNSAPDKSGLPSDRFSAERTGGSVSTLTIQRTQQEDSAVYLCASSPSVDTQYFGPGTRLTVL.

This rearrangement joins TRBV7-9 to TRBJ2-4; maybe TRBD1 (5 bases). This CDR3 has 13 amino acids. The ends were cut back, 5 bases at V and 6 bases at J, with 11 bases in the middle. Per the germline V gene, CDR1 is SEHNR and CDR2 is FQNEAQ (reference sequence). This CDR3 is CASSRRETNIQYF. CDR3 in DNA: TGTGCCAGCAGCCGCAGGGAAACAAACATTCAGTACTTC. The whole variable domain, filled in from reference TRBV7-9 and TRBJ2-4, reads DTGVSQNPRHKITKRGQNVTFRCDPISEHNRLYWYRQTLGQGPEFLTYFQNEAQLEKSRLLSDRFSAERPKGSFSTLEIQRTEQGDSAMYLCASSRRETNIQYFGAGTRLSVL.

This chain links TRBV7-8 with TRBJ2-7, with 7 bases fitting TRBD1. V dropped 5 bases and J dropped 2; count of bases not matched to a gene: 6. The CDR3 is 14 amino acids. Germline V gene lookup returns CDR1 SGHVS and CDR2 FQNEAQ. CDR3 coding DNA: TGTGCCAGCAGCGTTTGGGACAGCACCTACGAGCAGTACTTC. Protein: CASSVWDSTYEQYF.

This rearrangement joins TRBV7-9 to TRBJ2-1; tentative D call: TRBD1 (6 bases). V was trimmed by 4 bases and J by 4 bases, leaving 14 bases between them. The CDR3 loop spans 15 amino acids. Germline assignment: CDR1 SEHNR and CDR2 FQNEAQ (reference sequence). This CDR3 reads CASSSDRPRYNEQFF. CDR3 DNA sequence: TGTGCCAGCAGCTCGGACAGACCGAGGTACAATGAGCAGTTCTTC.

The chain is built from TRBV7-2 and TRBJ1-3; D is unresolved. The CDR3 length is 14 residues. Trimming cost V 6 bases and J 0 bases, with 9 bases left between them. From germline, CDR1 is SGHTA and CDR2 FQGNSA. The DNA for the CDR3 is TGTGCCAGCAGGCCGTCGAGCTCTGGAAACACCATATATTTT. Its translation: CASRPSSSGNTIYF.

The V and J genes are TRBV25-1 and TRBJ2-7; D is uncertain. The CDR3 totals 11 residues. Germline V lookup: CDR1 MGHDK, CDR2 SYGVNS. V was trimmed by 6 bases and J by 3 bases, leaving 6 bases between them. CDR3 sequence (DNA): TGTGCCAGCAGCCCCAGCTACGAGCAGTACTTC. Its translation: CASSPSYEQYF.

This chain joins TRBV7-2 and TRBJ2-2; 9 nucleotides match TRBD1. Per the germline V gene, CDR1 is SGHTA and CDR2 is FQGNSA. V was clipped by 10 bases and J by 3 bases; unmatched bases: 3. The length of the CDR3 is 13 residues. CDR3 protein: CAIDRGYTGELFF. The DNA for the CDR3 is TGTGCCATCGACAGGGGGTACACCGGGGAGCTGTTTTTT.